This T cell receptor beta chain was sequenced during a study of response to subunit inactivated influenza vaccine. One entry per CDR3 protein, called by TCRdb with MiXCR from the RT-PCR reads. The sample shows under 850,000 distinct CDR3 sequences, 18% of them seen only once. The CDR3 runs 15 residues. V shed 5 bases and J 0 bases; nucleotides not matched to a gene: 9. Per the germline V gene, CDR1 is DFQATT and CDR2 is SNEGSKA (reference sequence). The receptor comes from a man in his fifties or sixties who received an inactivated influenza vaccine. The chain links TRBV20-1 to TRBJ1-1; 7 nucleotides match TRBD1. Sequenced here: PBMCs from blood, sampled 4 to 6 days after vaccination. In DNA form, the CDR3 reads TGCAGTGCTGTTACCGGGACAGCTATGAACACTGAAGCTTTCTTT. It encodes CSAVTGTAMNTEAFF.